These 2 T cell receptor beta chains came from one sample sequenced in a study of shared clonotypes between healthy human individuals. Sequencing used immunoSEQ multiplex PCR; TCRdb keeps in-frame clones, though not all of them. Of more than 2 million clones detected, approximately 94% appear once; the ten largest clones hold roughly 0.13%. Sequenced: naive CD4+ T cells sorted from blood. Specified subset: CD45RA+ positively selected. The receptors originated from a man aged 18 to 30 in good health.

As concerns this clone: Other DNA variants within this sample encode the same CDR3. The chain uses TRBV2 and TRBJ2-1, with 10 positions matching TRBD2. J lost 6 bases, V lost 1 base, and 0 bases had no gene match. The CDR3 consists of 14 residues. Per germline, CDR1 SNHLY and CDR2 FYNNEI. CDR3 residues: CASSEEREGNEQFF. The CDR3 region has the DNA TGTGCCAGCAGTGAAGAGCGGGAGGGCAATGAGCAGTTCTTC.

The count of this clone is one. V gene TRBV5-1 combines with J gene TRBJ2-3; 10 nucleotides match TRBD1. The CDR3 length is 14 residues. Germline V gene lookup returns CDR1 SGHRS and CDR2 YFSETQ. V lost 6 bases, J lost 5 bases, and 6 bases stayed unmatched. CDR3 in amino acids: CASNTGTGVDTQYF. The CDR3 nucleotides are TGCGCCAGCAACACCGGGACAGGGGTAGATACGCAGTATTTT.